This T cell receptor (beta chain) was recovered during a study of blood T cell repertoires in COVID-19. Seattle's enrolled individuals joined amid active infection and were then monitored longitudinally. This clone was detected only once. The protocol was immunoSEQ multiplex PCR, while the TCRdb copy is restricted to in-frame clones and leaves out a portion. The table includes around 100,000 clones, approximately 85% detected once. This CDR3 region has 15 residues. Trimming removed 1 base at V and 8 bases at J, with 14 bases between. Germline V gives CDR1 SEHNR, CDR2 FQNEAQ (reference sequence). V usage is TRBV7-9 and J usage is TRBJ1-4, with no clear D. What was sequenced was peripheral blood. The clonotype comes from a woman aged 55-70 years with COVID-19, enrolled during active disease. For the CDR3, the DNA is TGTGCCAGCAGCTTAGATGGGTGGGAGCAAGAAAAACTGTTTTTT. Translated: CASSLDGWEQEKLFF.